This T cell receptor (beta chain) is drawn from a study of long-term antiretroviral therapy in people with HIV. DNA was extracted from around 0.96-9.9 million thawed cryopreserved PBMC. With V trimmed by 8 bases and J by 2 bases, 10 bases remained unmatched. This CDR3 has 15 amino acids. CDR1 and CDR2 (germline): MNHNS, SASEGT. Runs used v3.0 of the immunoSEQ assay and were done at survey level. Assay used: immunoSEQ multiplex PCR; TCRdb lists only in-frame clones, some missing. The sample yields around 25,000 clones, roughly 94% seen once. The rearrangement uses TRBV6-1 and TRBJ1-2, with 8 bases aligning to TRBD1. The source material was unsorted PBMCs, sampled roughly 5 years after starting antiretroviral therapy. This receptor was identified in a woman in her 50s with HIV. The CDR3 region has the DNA TGTGCCAGCGGCCATGACAGGGGAACGAACTATGGCTACACCTTC. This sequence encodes CASGHDRGTNYGYTF.